Listed here are 8 T cell receptor beta chains from one sample, sequenced in a study of blood T cell repertoires in COVID-19. Assay: immunoSEQ multiplex PCR; the TCRdb copy retains only in-frame clones and omits some. This table has under 200,000 clones, about 87% appearing once. The sample was peripheral blood. Every receptor here comes from a man in his sixties with acute or convalescent COVID-19.

The chain combines TRBV12-5 with TRBJ2-1; D is possibly TRBD2 (6 bases). Germline V gene data show CDR1 as LGHNT and CDR2 as FRNRAP. The CDR3 spans 17 residues. V was pared by 1 base and J by 5 bases, with 18 bases between. The DNA for the CDR3 is TGTGCTAGTGGTTTGGCCCCGAAGGTCCCGGGAGACAATGAGCAGTTCTTC. It codes for CASGLAPKVPGDNEQFF. The variable domain in full, completed from reference TRBV12-5 and TRBJ2-1, reads DARVTQTPRHKVTEMGQEVTMRCQPILGHNTVFWYRQTMMQGLELLAYFRNRAPLDDSGMPKDRFSAEMPDATLATLKIQPSEPRDSAVYFCASGLAPKVPGDNEQFFGPGTRLTVL.

The chain is built from TRBV6-2 or TRBV6-3 and TRBJ2-7; D unresolved. Germline V gene lookup returns CDR1 MNHEY and CDR2 SVGEGT. CDR3 length: 13 amino acids. Between the trimmed V and J ends, which lost 2 bases and 3 bases, there was a span of 8 bases. This chain's CDR3 is CASSYEDNYEQYV. In DNA, the CDR3 is TGTGCCAGCAGTTACGAAGACAACTACGAGCAGTACGTC.

V is TRBV19 and J is TRBJ2-7, with D perhaps TRBD2 (5 bases). This CDR3 is 15 amino acids long. CDR1 LNHDA and CDR2 SQIVND come from the germline V gene (reference sequence). The V end lost 4 bases, the J end lost 1 base, and 14 bases lay between the germline ends. The CDR3 nucleotides read TGTGCCAGTAGTACGTCGATTAGCGAGTCCTACGAGCAGTACTTC. It translates to CASSTSISESYEQYF.

The rearrangement uses TRBV19 and TRBJ2-4, with 9 bases aligning to TRBD1. Germline V gives CDR1 LNHDA, CDR2 SQIVND (reference sequence). This CDR3 has 14 amino acids. The ends lost 1 base at V and 7 bases at J; junction bases unmatched: 2. The CDR3 loop reads CASSIGDRVNIQYF. In DNA form, the CDR3 reads TGTGCCAGTAGTATAGGGGACAGGGTGAACATTCAGTACTTC.

This clone was detected once. The rearrangement links TRBV7-9 to TRBJ2-3; 11 nucleotides line up with TRBD2. Germline V lookup: CDR1 SEHNR, CDR2 FQNEAQ (reference sequence). The CDR3 consists of 15 residues. After removal of 3 bases from V and 4 bases from J, the junction contained 3 bases not matched to a gene. The CDR3, as DNA: TGTGCCAGCAGCTTCCTAGCGGGGGGCGCAGATACGCAGTATTTT. It translates to CASSFLAGGADTQYF.

The chain couples TRBV5-1 to TRBJ1-2; 7 bases are shared with TRBD1. V lost 0 bases to trimming and J lost 8 bases; unmatched junction nucleotides: 7. CDR3 length equals 14 residues. Germline V gives CDR1 SGHRS, CDR2 YFSETQ. Here the CDR3 DNA reads TGCGCCAGCAGCTTGGAGACGACAGGGAACGGCTACACCTTC. This sequence encodes CASSLETTGNGYTF.

J is TRBJ1-1 and V is TRBV13; D possibly corresponds to TRBD1 (5 bases). Trimming stripped 5 bases from V and 5 bases from J, with 27 bases between. CDR1 PRHDT and CDR2 FYEKMQ come from the germline V gene (reference sequence). The CDR3 totals 18 residues. The DNA of the CDR3 is TGTGCCAGCAGCCCCCGTGTCCAGGGCAAGGTGTCACTTACTGAAGCTTTCTTT. It encodes CASSPRVQGKVSLTEAFF.

The chain has TRBV6-5 and TRBJ1-2; tentative D call: TRBD1 (5 bases). Germline V gene lookup returns CDR1 MNHEY and CDR2 SVGAGI. The V gene lost 5 bases and the J gene lost 4 bases, with 14 bases spanning the gap. The CDR3 length is 14 residues. This CDR3 is CASSRGGGSYGYTF. The CDR3 bases are TGTGCCAGCAGTCGCGGGGGAGGGAGCTATGGCTACACCTTC.